This TCR beta chain came from a study of graft-versus-host responses after intestinal transplantation (dated by TCRdb to about 2021). Context from the whole study: Multivisceral, liver-intestinal, or isolated intestinal transplants were received by the recipients. Anti-thymocyte globulin induction was given to all recipients, followed by maintenance tacrolimus and steroids for approximately 3 years. Graft-versus-host and host-versus-graft alloreactive T cell clones were tracked in the graft, circulation and bone marrow after intestinal transplantation using bulk TCR-beta CDR3 sequencing. Alloreactive clones were identified by sequencing pre-transplant mixed lymphocyte reaction products and comparing these products with unstimulated pre-transplant donor and recipient T cells. The cohort enrolled about two dozen intestinal transplant recipients, one of whom was a retransplant, and 3 patients without pretransplant specimens were excluded. A peak of at least 4% donor T cells among recipient peripheral blood mononuclear cells was the definition used for donor T cell macrochimerism. Rather than going through the commercial service, samples from a few later patients were sequenced in-house on an Illumina MiSeq and processed with MiXCR.

What the time point label conveys for this sample: cells obtained before transplantation from donor or recipient. CD3+CD4+ and CD3+CD8+ populations were FACS-sorted from unstimulated pre-transplant donor and recipient cells taken from spleen or lymph nodes. The cysteine opens and the phenylalanine closes a CDR3 of 15 amino acids. Solely the CDR3 DNA is kept, with 45 bases framed from the first base. In the germline V gene (reference sequence), CDR1 corresponds to SGHKS and CDR2 to YYEKEE. V loses 1 base of germline sequence and J loses 7 bases, and the interval between the two ends is 15 bases. Overall results and qualifications from the work: Early after transplant, peak levels of circulating GvH clones were found to be associated with declines in HvG clones. The relatively low number and heterogeneity of intestinal transplant patients limited the conclusions. Patients with donor T cell macrochimerism had high GvH to HvG T cell clonal ratios in their allografts. GvH clones were detected in recipient bone marrow, and some of these GvH clones were observed earlier in ileal mucosa or blood, consistent with an intestinal mucosal origin.

Of note for this clone: The antigen this receptor binds is unknown. No much larger clone is present one base from it, and per-base qualities are unavailable.

Receptor libraries were prepared by the immunoSEQ multiplex PCR assay. For most patients, genomic DNA was isolated with the Qiagen DNeasy Blood and Tissue Kit and sent frozen to Adaptive Biotechnologies for TCR sequencing. High-throughput TCR-beta CDR3 sequencing of genomic DNA from most patients was performed by Adaptive Biotechnologies. In the authors' own workflow: TCR sequencing data for some 19 patients were retrieved from Adaptive's ImmunoSEQ software; a few other patients were processed with MiXCR and VDJtools. CD4 versus CD8 sorting errors were corrected by removing sequences found in both subsets at a frequency ratio below 5:1. CDR3 nucleotide sequences shared between donor and recipient were removed because the origin of such sequences could not be assigned. At least 2-fold expansion over unstimulated cells and a minimum CFSE-low frequency of 0.002% (template counts) or 0.001% (read counts) were required for clones to be classified as alloreactive. Clones detected in sequenced pre-transplant spleen, lymph node, or MLR CFSE-low populations of the donor or recipient were defined as mappable. Cumulative frequency of alloreactive clones was calculated as a percentage of all sequences weighted by copy number. Drawn from immuneACCESS, this table holds only the in-frame rearrangements with V and J called that TCRdb kept. Clones are partly lost; checked studies trace under half to an unresolved V gene and leave the rest unexplained. V, J and clone size reflect that table, while D and trimming were determined from the DNA. The sample includes over 120,000 clones, with about nine tenths observed a single time. The ten largest clones capture 0.15% to 0.2% of the sample.

The receptor's source is a human donor who received an intestinal transplant. Sequencing was performed on unstimulated CD4+ T cells sorted from spleen or lymph node cells, taken before intestinal transplant. Recombination connected TRBV5-5 to TRBJ1-5; a weak D assignment points to TRBD1 (5 bases agree). Here is the DNA: TGTGCCAGCAGCTTGTACAGGTCGTTAGGACAGCCCCAGCATTTT. This sequence encodes CASSLYRSLGQPQHF.